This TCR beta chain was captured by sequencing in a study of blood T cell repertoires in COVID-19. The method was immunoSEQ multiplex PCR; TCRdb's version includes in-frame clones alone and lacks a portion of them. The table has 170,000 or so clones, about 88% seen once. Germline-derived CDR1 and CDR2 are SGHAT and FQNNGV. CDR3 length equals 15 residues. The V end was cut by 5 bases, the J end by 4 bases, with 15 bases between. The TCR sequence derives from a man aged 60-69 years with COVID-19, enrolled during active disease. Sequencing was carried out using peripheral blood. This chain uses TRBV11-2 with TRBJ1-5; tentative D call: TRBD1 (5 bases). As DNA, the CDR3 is TGTGCCAGCAGCACCGCGGGGAACAGGAATCAGCCCCAGCATTTT. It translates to CASSTAGNRNQPQHF. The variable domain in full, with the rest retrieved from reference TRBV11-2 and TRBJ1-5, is EAGVAQSPRYKIIEKRQSVAFWCNPISGHATLYWYQQILGQGPKLLIQFQNNGVVDDSQLPKDRFSAERLKGVDSTLKIQPAKLEDSAVYLCASSTAGNRNQPQHFGDGTRLSIL.